This record concerns one TCR beta chain sequence. The record originates from a study of cytomegalovirus exposure and HLA in healthy donors. Turning to the study itself: The same platform as the roughly 630 first-cohort repertoires was used for the 130 or so validation repertoires, a later analysis reported.

Generated by immunoSEQ multiplex PCR, the TCRdb table keeps only in-frame clones and is missing some. The profile shows around 140,000 clones, about 94% of them singletons. This CDR3 comprises 14 residues. V lost 3 bases and J 2 bases, leaving 10 bases between the germline ends. Per the germline V gene, CDR1 is SGHAT and CDR2 is FQNNGV. Sequences were obtained from PBMCs. This receptor was identified in a man younger than 30 in good health and CMV-seropositive. This chain uses TRBV11-2 with TRBJ1-1; D ambiguous. The CDR3 sequence is CASSLVGGNTEAFF. DNA of the CDR3: TGTGCCAGCAGCTTGGTGGGAGGAAACACTGAAGCTTTCTTT.